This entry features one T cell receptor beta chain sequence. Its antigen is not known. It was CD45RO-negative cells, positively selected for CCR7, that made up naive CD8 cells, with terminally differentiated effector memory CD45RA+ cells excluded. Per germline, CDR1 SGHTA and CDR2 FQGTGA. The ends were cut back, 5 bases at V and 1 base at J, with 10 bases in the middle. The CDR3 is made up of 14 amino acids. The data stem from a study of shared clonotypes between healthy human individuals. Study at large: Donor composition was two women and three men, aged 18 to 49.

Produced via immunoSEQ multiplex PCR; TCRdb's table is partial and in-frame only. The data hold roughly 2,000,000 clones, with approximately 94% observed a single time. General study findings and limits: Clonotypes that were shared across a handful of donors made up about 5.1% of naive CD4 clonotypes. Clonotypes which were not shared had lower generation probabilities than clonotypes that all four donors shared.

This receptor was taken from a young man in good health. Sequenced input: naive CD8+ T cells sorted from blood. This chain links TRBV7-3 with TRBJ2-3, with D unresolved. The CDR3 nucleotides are TGTGCCAGCAGCCCTAAGGCAGGCACAGATACGCAGTATTTT. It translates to CASSPKAGTDTQYF.